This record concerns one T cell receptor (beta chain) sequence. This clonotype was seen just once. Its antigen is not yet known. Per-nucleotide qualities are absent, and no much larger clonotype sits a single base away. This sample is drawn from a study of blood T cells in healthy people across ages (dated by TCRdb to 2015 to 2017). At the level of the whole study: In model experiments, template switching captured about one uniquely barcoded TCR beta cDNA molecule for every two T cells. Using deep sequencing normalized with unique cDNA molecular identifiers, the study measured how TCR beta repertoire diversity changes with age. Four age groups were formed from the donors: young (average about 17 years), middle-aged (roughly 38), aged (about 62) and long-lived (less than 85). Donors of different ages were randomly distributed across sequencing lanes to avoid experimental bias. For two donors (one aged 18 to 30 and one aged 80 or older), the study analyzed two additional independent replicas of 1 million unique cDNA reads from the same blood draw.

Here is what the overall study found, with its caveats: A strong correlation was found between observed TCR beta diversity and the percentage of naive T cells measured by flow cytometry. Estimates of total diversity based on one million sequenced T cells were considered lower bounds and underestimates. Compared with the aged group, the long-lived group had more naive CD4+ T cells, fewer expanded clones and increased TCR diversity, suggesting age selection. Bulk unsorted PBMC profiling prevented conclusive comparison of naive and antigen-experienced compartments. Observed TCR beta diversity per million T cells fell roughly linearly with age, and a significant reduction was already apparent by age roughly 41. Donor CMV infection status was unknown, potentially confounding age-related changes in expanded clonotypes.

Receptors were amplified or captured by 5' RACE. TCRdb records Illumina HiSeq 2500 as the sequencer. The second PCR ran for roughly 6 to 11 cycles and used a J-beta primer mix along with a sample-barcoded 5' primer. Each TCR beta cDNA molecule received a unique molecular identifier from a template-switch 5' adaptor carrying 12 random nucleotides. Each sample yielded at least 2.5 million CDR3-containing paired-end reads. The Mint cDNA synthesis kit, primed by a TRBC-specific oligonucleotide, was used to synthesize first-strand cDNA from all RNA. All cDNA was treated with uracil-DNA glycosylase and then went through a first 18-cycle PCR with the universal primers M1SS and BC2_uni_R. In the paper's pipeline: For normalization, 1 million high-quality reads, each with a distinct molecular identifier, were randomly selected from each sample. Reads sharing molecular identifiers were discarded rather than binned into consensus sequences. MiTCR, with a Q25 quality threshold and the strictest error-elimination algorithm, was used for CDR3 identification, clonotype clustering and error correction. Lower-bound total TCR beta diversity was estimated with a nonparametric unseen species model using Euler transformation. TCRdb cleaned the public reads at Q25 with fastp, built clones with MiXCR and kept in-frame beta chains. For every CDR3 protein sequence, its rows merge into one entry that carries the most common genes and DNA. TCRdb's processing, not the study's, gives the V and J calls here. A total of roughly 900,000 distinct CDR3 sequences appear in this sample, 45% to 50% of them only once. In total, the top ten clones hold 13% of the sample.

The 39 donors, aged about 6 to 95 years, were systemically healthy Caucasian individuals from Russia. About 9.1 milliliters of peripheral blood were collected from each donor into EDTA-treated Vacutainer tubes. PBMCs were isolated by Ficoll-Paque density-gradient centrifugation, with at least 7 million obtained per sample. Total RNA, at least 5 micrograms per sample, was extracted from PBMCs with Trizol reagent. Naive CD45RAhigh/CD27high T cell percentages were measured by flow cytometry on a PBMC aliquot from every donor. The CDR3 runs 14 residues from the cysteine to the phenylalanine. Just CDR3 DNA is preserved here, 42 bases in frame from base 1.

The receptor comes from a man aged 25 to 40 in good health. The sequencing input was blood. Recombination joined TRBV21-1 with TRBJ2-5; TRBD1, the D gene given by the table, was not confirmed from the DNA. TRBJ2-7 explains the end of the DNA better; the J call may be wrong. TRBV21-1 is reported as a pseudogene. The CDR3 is CASSPHGHSYEQYF. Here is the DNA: TGTGCCAGCAGCCCCCACGGACACTCCTACGAGCAGTACTTC.